This entry describes one T cell receptor (beta chain). This sample was taken from a study of blood T cell repertoires in COVID-19. The assay was immunoSEQ multiplex PCR, and TCRdb's table has in-frame clones only and misses some. The sample carries nearly 200,000 clones, approximately 84% recorded once. Germline assignment: CDR1 LNHNV and CDR2 YYDKDF (reference sequence). The CDR3 sequence is 15 residues long. Unmatched junction bases numbered 5, after V lost 0 bases and J lost 7 bases. This rearrangement joins TRBV15 to TRBJ1-5; 8 nucleotides line up with TRBD1. The sequencing sample was made of PBMCs or T cells enriched from blood (not recorded which). The TCR sequence derives from a man aged 40-49 years who had recovered from COVID-19. CDR3 protein: CATSRDYRGKQPQHF. CDR3 nucleotides: TGTGCCACCAGCAGAGATTACAGGGGGAAACAGCCCCAGCATTTT.